The 18 T cell receptor beta chains in this list originate from one sample, sequenced in a study of blood T cell repertoires in COVID-19. Sequenced by immunoSEQ multiplex PCR; TCRdb stores in-frame clones only, minus some. This sample has approximately 240,000 clones; about four fifths occur once, and the top ten carry approximately 1.2%. Sequencing input: PBMCs or T cells enriched from blood (not recorded which). These receptors were taken from a woman in her 40s with acute COVID-19.

The chain recombines TRBV7-9 with TRBJ2-5; the D gene is possibly TRBD1 (5 bases). The CDR3 sequence is 15 residues long. CDR1 is SEHNR and CDR2 is FQNEAQ in the germline V gene (reference sequence). The V and J ends lost 3 bases and 2 bases respectively, with 13 bases between them. CDR3 bases: TGTGCCAGCAGCTTTCAGACAGCATATCAAGAGACCCAGTACTTC. Amino acid sequence: CASSFQTAYQETQYF.

The chain combines TRBV5-8 with TRBJ2-7, with D possibly matching TRBD2 (6 bases). Looked up from germline, CDR1 is SGHTS and CDR2 is YDEGEE. The germline V and J ends were trimmed by 0 bases and 2 bases, with 15 bases remaining between them. This CDR3 contains 16 residues. The CDR3 region has the DNA TGTGCCAGCAGCTTGGGGGGGACTGGAATTACCTACGAGCAGTACTTC. Amino acids: CASSLGGTGITYEQYF.

The J gene is TRBJ2-5, the V gene TRBV6-4; 10 bases align to TRBD2. There are 12 residues in the CDR3. The junction had 0 bases not matched to a gene; V was cut back by 9 bases and J by 2 bases. Germline V gives CDR1 MRHNA, CDR2 SNTAGT. The CDR3 loop reads CARLAGQETQYF. Here the CDR3 DNA reads TGTGCCAGACTAGCGGGGCAAGAGACCCAGTACTTC.

CDR3: CASTKRGSNTEAFF. CDR3 DNA: TGTGCCAGCACAAAACGGGGATCGAACACTGAAGCTTTCTTT. The V gene is TRBV6-5, the J gene TRBJ1-1; D gene ambiguous. The CDR3 is 14 residues long. Germline assignment: CDR1 MNHEY and CDR2 SVGAGI. Trimming cost V 7 bases and J 1 base, with 13 bases left between them.

This clone was seen a single time. The V and J genes are TRBV7-2 and TRBJ2-5; 11 bases fit TRBD2. Germline CDR1 SGHTA, CDR2 FQGNSA. The CDR3 contains 15 residues. The CDR3 nucleotides are TGTGCGACCGAACCCCCTAGCGGGGGGTCAGAGACCCAGTACTTC. It is translated as CATEPPSGGSETQYF.

J is TRBJ2-2 and V is TRBV6-5; the D gene is possibly TRBD2 (6 bases). Germline loops: CDR1 MNHEY, CDR2 SVGAGI. This CDR3 has 13 amino acids. V lost 2 bases and J 7 bases, leaving 8 bases between the germline ends. This chain's CDR3 is CASSYRGSGELFF. The CDR3 DNA reads as TGTGCCAGCAGTTACCGGGGGAGCGGGGAGCTGTTTTTT.

This clone appeared once. The V gene is TRBV6-5, the J gene TRBJ2-7, with 7 bases aligning to TRBD2. Trimming cost V 2 bases and J 3 bases; bases outside gene matches: 4. Germline CDR1 is MNHEY and CDR2 is SVGAGI. The CDR3 runs 14 residues. For the CDR3, the DNA is TGTGCCAGCAGTTACCGCTCTAGCGGCTACGAGCAGTACTTC. Translation: CASSYRSSGYEQYF.

The J gene is TRBJ2-5, the V gene TRBV28, with TRBD1 identical over 12 bases. The CDR3 totals 15 residues. Germline V CDR1 and CDR2: MDHEN, SYDVKM. Trimming removed 4 bases from V and 3 bases from J; junction bases left unmatched: 3. The DNA for the CDR3 is TGTGCCAGCAGTTCCGGGACAGGGGGCAAAGAGACCCAGTACTTC. Protein sequence: CASSSGTGGKETQYF.

The CDR3, as DNA: TGTGCCAGCAGCTTTCTAGGGGGCACTGAAGCTTTCTTT. This sequence encodes CASSFLGGTEAFF. The genes are TRBV11-3 and TRBJ1-1, with D possibly matching TRBD1 (6 bases). The CDR3 has 13 residues. Germline CDR1 is SGHNT and CDR2 is YENEEA. Trimming shortened V by 3 bases and J by 4 bases, and 9 bases separated the two germline ends.

The CDR3 spells CASSYGQGESTEAFF. CDR3 in DNA: TGTGCCAGTAGCTACGGACAGGGGGAGTCCACTGAAGCTTTCTTT. The V gene is TRBV19, the J gene TRBJ1-1, with 10 positions matching TRBD1. V shed 6 bases, J shed 4 bases, and the junction held 8 bases outside the gene matches. This CDR3 is 15 amino acids long. From germline, CDR1 is LNHDA and CDR2 SQIVND (reference sequence).

This clone has only one observation. The rearrangement uses TRBV6-5 and TRBJ2-3; D gene ambiguous. Germline CDR1 and CDR2: MNHEY and SVGAGI. The V and J ends lost 2 bases and 2 bases respectively, with 8 bases between them. The CDR3 covers 14 residues. In DNA form, the CDR3 reads TGTGCCAGCAGTTACCGGCAGGACACAGATACGCAGTATTTT. Encoded protein: CASSYRQDTDTQYF.

V gene TRBV2 combines with J gene TRBJ1-5; 8 bases are shared with TRBD1. This CDR3 is 17 amino acids long. V was pared by 0 bases and J by 3 bases, with 7 bases of the junction left unmatched. CDR1 and CDR2 (germline): SNHLY, FYNNEI. Here the CDR3 reads CASSEALQGASNQPQHF. The CDR3 nucleotides are TGTGCCAGCAGTGAAGCGCTTCAGGGGGCGTCCAATCAGCCCCAGCATTTT.

The chain carries TRBV3-1 (or the pseudogene TRBV3-2) and TRBJ2-5, with D possibly being TRBD2 (6 bases). The CDR3 totals 13 residues. V was shortened by 5 bases and J by 5 bases, with 12 bases between the two germline ends. Germline CDR1 is LGHDT and CDR2 is YNNKEL (reference sequence). CDR3 protein: CASSSNRGETQYF. DNA of the CDR3: TGTGCCAGCAGCAGCAACCGGGGGGAGACCCAGTACTTC.

The J gene is TRBJ1-6, the V gene TRBV30; 9 bases are shared with TRBD1. Germline CDR1 reads GTSNPN; CDR2 reads SVGIG (reference sequence). This CDR3 contains 15 residues. The junction had 2 bases not matched to a gene; V was cut back by 2 bases and J by 3 bases. The CDR3 coding sequence is TGTGCCTGGAGTACAGGGGGCAGCTATAATTCACCCCTCCACTTT. Its translation is CAWSTGGSYNSPLHF.

This clone was detected a few times. The CDR3 reads CASSIRAGQGRTYEQYF. DNA of the CDR3: TGTGCCAGTAGTATACGGGCGGGACAGGGGAGGACCTACGAGCAGTACTTC. J is TRBJ2-7 and V is TRBV19, with 10 positions matching TRBD1. Germline assignment: CDR1 LNHDA and CDR2 SQIVND (reference sequence). V was clipped by 2 bases and J by 2 bases; unmatched bases: 9. The CDR3 runs 17 residues. Variable domain in full (rest from reference TRBV19 and TRBJ2-7): DGGITQSPKYLFRKEGQNVTLSCEQNLNHDAMYWYRQDPGQGLRLIYYSQIVNDFQKGDIAEGYSVSREKKESFPLTVTSAQKNPTAFYLCASSIRAGQGRTYEQYFGPGTRLTVT.

This sequence joins TRBV7-2 and TRBJ2-1; D is possibly TRBD1 (6 bases). CDR3 size: 12 residues. Trimming stripped 6 bases from V and 5 bases from J, with 8 bases between. From germline, CDR1 is SGHTA and CDR2 FQGNSA. The CDR3 sequence: CASSRDNNEQFF. DNA for the CDR3: TGTGCCAGCAGTCGGGACAACAATGAGCAGTTCTTC.

The V and J genes are TRBV10-2 and TRBJ1-1; no firm D call. This CDR3 has 14 residues. With 6 bases removed from V and 1 base from J, the gap between germline ends came to 12 bases. Germline CDR1 reads WSHSY; CDR2 reads SAAADI. In DNA, the CDR3 is TGCGCCAGCAGGGAAGAGGGCGCGAACACTGAAGCTTTCTTT. This sequence encodes CASREEGANTEAFF.

The CDR3 DNA reads as TGTGCCAGCAGGACCCCTTCGCGGGGGGGCTACAATGAGCAGTTCTTC. This sequence encodes CASRTPSRGGYNEQFF. The rearrangement uses TRBV27 and TRBJ2-1, with 9 bases matching TRBD2. CDR1 and CDR2 (germline): MNHEY, SMNVEV (reference sequence). The CDR3 is 16 residues long. Trimming cost V 6 bases and J 3 bases; bases outside gene matches: 9.